A single sample gave rise to the 5 T cell receptor beta chains below, sequenced in a study of cytomegalovirus exposure and HLA in healthy donors. The study ran its PCR with 60 Vbeta and 13 Jbeta primers. Method: immunoSEQ multiplex PCR; TCRdb's copy keeps in-frame clones and lacks some. The profile covers approximately 100,000 clones, with 75% to 85% appearing a single time and over 9% taken by the ten largest. The sequenced material came from PBMCs. Source of these receptors: a woman younger than 35 in good health and CMV-seropositive.

The genes are TRBV19 and TRBJ1-2, with unresolved D. Trimming shortened V by 7 bases and J by 4 bases, and 16 bases separated the two germline ends. The CDR3 is made up of 14 amino acids. The V gene's germline CDR1 is LNHDA and CDR2 SQIVND (reference sequence). The CDR3 here is CASNPRTVFYGYTF. The CDR3 DNA reads as TGTGCCAGTAACCCTAGAACGGTGTTCTATGGCTACACCTTC.

This clone has only a few counts. V gene TRBV29-1 combines with J gene TRBJ2-1; 8 bases match TRBD2. Looked up from germline, CDR1 is SQVTM and CDR2 is ANQGSEA. V lost 6 bases to trimming and J lost 7 bases; unmatched junction nucleotides: 14. The CDR3 sequence is 15 residues long. The CDR3: CSVAPTSGHTNEQFF. CDR3 in DNA: TGCAGCGTCGCCCCTACTAGCGGACACACGAATGAGCAGTTCTTC.

CDR3 DNA: TGTGCCAGCAGCCAAGATTCAGCGGGGCACTACGAGCAGTACTTC. This codes for CASSQDSAGHYEQYF. The chain is built from TRBV4-2 and TRBJ2-7; 7 bases are shared with TRBD2. V gave up 0 bases and J gave up 3 bases; unmatched junction bases: 5. The CDR3 is made up of 15 amino acids. Germline V gene lookup returns CDR1 LGHNA and CDR2 YNFKEQ.

The chain employs TRBV14 and TRBJ1-2, with D tentatively TRBD1 (5 bases). V was trimmed by 1 base and J by 2 bases, leaving 5 bases between them. Germline values: CDR1 SGHDN, CDR2 FVKESK. This CDR3 has 13 residues. CDR3 bases: TGTGCCAGCAGCCAAGGACAGAACTATGGCTACACCTTC. Its translation: CASSQGQNYGYTF.

The genes are TRBV5-1 and TRBJ1-2, with 8 bases lining up with TRBD1. The V and J ends lost 3 bases and 4 bases, in that order; junction bases with no gene match: 2. This CDR3 is 13 amino acids long. Germline CDR1 and CDR2: SGHRS and YFSETQ. The DNA for the CDR3 is TGCGCCAGCAGCTCACAGGGGGTCTATGGCTACACCTTC. Translation gives CASSSQGVYGYTF. Looking up the rest from reference TRBV5-1 and TRBJ1-2 gives the full variable domain: KAGVTQTPRYLIKTRGQQVTLSCSPISGHRSVSWYQQTPGQGLQFLFEYFSETQRNKGNFPGRFSGRQFSNSRSEMNVSTLELGDSALYLCASSSQGVYGYTFGSGTRLTVV.